These 16 T cell receptor beta chains originate from one sample sequenced in a study of neurological immune-mediated disorders. As for time point: longitudinal time-point 2. MiXCR, applied by TCRdb to the 5' RACE reads, yields one record per CDR3 protein. The table lists some 49,000 distinct CDR3 sequences, over 10% of them singletons. Sequencing was carried out using PBMCs. These receptors originate from a male donor with HTLV-1-associated myelopathy (HAM/TSP).

This clonotype appeared many times. This CDR3 is CSVGQLNNQPQHF. In DNA form, the CDR3 reads TGCAGTGTTGGGCAGCTAAACAATCAGCCCCAGCATTTT. The chain recombines TRBV20-1 with TRBJ1-5; no firm D call. The CDR3 contains 13 residues. V was trimmed by 7 bases and J by 3 bases, leaving 13 bases between them. Per germline, CDR1 DFQATT and CDR2 SNEGSKA (reference sequence).

This clonotype was recorded at least ten times. The chain employs TRBV5-5 and TRBJ1-5; TRBD1 agrees at 8 bases. Trimming took 1 base from V and 4 from J; bases not matched to a gene: 4. The germline CDR1 and CDR2 sequences are SGHKS and YYEKEE (reference sequence). CDR3 length: 15 amino acids. The DNA of the CDR3 is TGTGCCAGCAGCTTGCTACAGGGGGGAAATCAGCCCCAGCATTTT. Protein sequence: CASSLLQGGNQPQHF.

This clonotype was recorded at least ten times. The chain joins TRBV20-1 to TRBJ2-3; no reliable D call. The CDR3 runs to 12 residues. CDR1 DFQATT and CDR2 SNEGSKA come from the germline V gene (reference sequence). Deletions cut 1 base from V and 3 bases from J, with 5 bases between. This chain's CDR3 is CSARVGTDTQYF. In DNA form, the CDR3 reads TGCAGTGCTAGAGTCGGGACAGATACGCAGTATTTT.

With regard to this clonotype: This CDR3 fails to terminate in the conserved phenylalanine or tryptophan, so it likely reflects a read error. J is TRBJ1-3 and V is TRBV2, with a possible D match to TRBD1 (6 bases). V lost 5 bases to trimming and J lost 5 bases, with 16 bases between them. From germline, CDR1 is SNHLY and CDR2 FYNNEI. CDR3 length: 15 residues. DNA of the CDR3: TGTGCCAGCAGTTTCGAACAGGGTACTAGAAACACCATATATGTT. It specifies CASSFEQGTRNTIYV.

Many counts were recorded for this clonotype. V is TRBV20-1 and J is TRBJ2-5, with D perhaps matching TRBD1 (7 bases). Looked up from germline, CDR1 is DFQATT and CDR2 is SNEGSKA (reference sequence). The V end lost 6 bases, the J end lost 7 bases, and 18 bases lay between the germline ends. There are 13 residues in the CDR3. The CDR3 coding sequence is TGCAGTGCCGCGGGGACAGCCCGCGGGACCCAGTACTTC. The encoded protein is CSAAGTARGTQYF.

This clonotype was found many times. This chain links TRBV7-9 with TRBJ1-1, with 8 bases matching TRBD1. This CDR3 is built from 11 residues. Looked up from germline, CDR1 is SEHNR and CDR2 is FQNEAQ (reference sequence). Losses at the gene ends were 5 bases for V and 10 bases for J; bases not matched to a gene: 3. The CDR3: CASSPQGGAFF. The CDR3 coding sequence is TGTGCCAGCAGCCCACAGGGGGGAGCTTTCTTT.

This clonotype was detected many times. This chain joins TRBV5-1 and TRBJ2-7, with D tentatively TRBD2 (6 bases). CDR3 length: 14 residues. V gave up 4 bases and J gave up 3 bases, with 14 bases separating them. Per the germline V gene, CDR1 is SGHRS and CDR2 is YFSETQ. CDR3 DNA sequence: TGCGCCAGCAGCCCGGCGGGGCCAGGCTACGAGCAGTACTTC. This codes for CASSPAGPGYEQYF.

For this clonotype: This sequence may be a read error, since a much larger clone differs from it by one base. The chain couples TRBV5-1 to TRBJ1-1, with D perhaps matching TRBD1 (6 bases). The germline CDR1 and CDR2 sequences are SGHRS and YFSETQ. Deletions cut 6 bases from V and 0 bases from J, with 12 bases between. This CDR3 is 14 amino acids long. CDR3 loop: CASTKQGLNTEAFF. The CDR3 bases are TGCGCCAGCACGAAGCAGGGGTTGAACACTGAAGCTTTCTTT.

This clonotype was recorded many times. The rearrangement joins TRBV7-9 to TRBJ2-5; 7 bases agree with TRBD1. V lost 3 bases and J lost 5; bases outside the gene matches: 6. Germline V CDR1 and CDR2: SEHNR, FQNEAQ (reference sequence). The CDR3 has 14 amino acids. CDR3: CASSFTGDWETQYF. The CDR3 bases are TGTGCCAGCAGCTTTACAGGGGATTGGGAGACCCAGTACTTC. Drawing the rest from reference TRBV7-9 and TRBJ2-5, the complete variable domain is DTGVSQNPRHKITKRGQNVTFRCDPISEHNRLYWYRQTLGQGPEFLTYFQNEAQLEKSRLLSDRFSAERPKGSFSTLEIQRTEQGDSAMYLCASSFTGDWETQYFGPGTRLLVL.

This clonotype came up many times. The chain uses TRBV5-1 and TRBJ1-1, with D unclear. Germline values: CDR1 SGHRS, CDR2 YFSETQ. The CDR3 extends over 16 amino acids. Trimming removed 4 bases from V and 1 base from J, with 17 bases in between. CDR3 sequence reads: CASSEVVLDGNTEAFF. In nucleotides, the CDR3 is TGCGCCAGCAGCGAGGTAGTACTTGACGGGAACACTGAAGCTTTCTTT.

This clonotype showed up many times. V gene TRBV7-2 combines with J gene TRBJ2-5, with D perhaps matching TRBD1 (6 bases). The CDR3 contains 14 residues. With 5 bases removed from V and 5 bases from J, the gap between germline ends came to 15 bases. Germline-derived CDR1 and CDR2 are SGHTA and FQGNSA. The DNA of the CDR3 is TGTGCCAGCAGCGCTCTCTGGGGGCGGGAGACCCAGTACTTC. Its translation is CASSALWGRETQYF.

This clonotype has ten or more counts. The chain recombines TRBV28 with TRBJ2-3; tentatively, D is TRBD2 (5 bases). From germline, CDR1 is MDHEN and CDR2 SYDVKM. This CDR3 is built from 14 residues. V shed 4 bases and J shed 5 bases, with 13 bases lying between them. CDR3 residues: CASSSGSTVDTQYF. CDR3 sequence (DNA): TGTGCCAGCAGTTCGGGATCAACCGTAGATACGCAGTATTTT.

This clonotype was counted many times. This chain connects TRBV5-1 to TRBJ2-1; a weak D match, TRBD1 (6 bases). Germline-derived CDR1 and CDR2 are SGHRS and YFSETQ. The CDR3 covers 15 residues. V was pared by 0 bases and J by 3 bases, with 10 bases between. The CDR3 nucleotides read TGCGCCAGCAGCTTGGATGGCAGGGGCTACAATGAGCAGTTCTTC. Its translation: CASSLDGRGYNEQFF.

This clonotype was found many times. The gene calls are TRBV20-1 and TRBJ1-6; 7 bases agree with TRBD1. The CDR3 runs 16 residues. Per the germline V gene, CDR1 is DFQATT and CDR2 is SNEGSKA (reference sequence). J gave up 9 bases and V 2 bases, and 13 bases lay outside the gene matches. CDR3 amino acids: CSARSQGGLGGSPLHF. CDR3 DNA: TGCAGTGCTAGATCCCAGGGGGGGCTCGGGGGTTCACCCCTCCACTTT.

Details on this clonotype: A read error may be the cause here, since a much bigger clone is one base away. V usage is TRBV12-3 or TRBV12-4 and J usage is TRBJ1-1; no definite D call. V dropped 6 bases and J dropped 2 bases, with 10 bases sitting between them. The CDR3 loop spans 13 amino acids. CDR3 in DNA: TGTGCCAGCAGCTCCGAGGGCAACACTGAAGCTTTCTTT. Its translation: CASSSEGNTEAFF.

The chain has TRBV6-5 and TRBJ1-6; TRBD1 is a possible D gene (6 bases). Germline-derived CDR1 and CDR2 are MNHEY and SVGAGI. Trimming took off 7 bases at V and 1 base at J, with 11 bases between the two ends. CDR3 length equals 15 residues. The CDR3 DNA reads TGTGCCAGCACCCCAGGGGAATCCTATAATTCACCCCTCCACTTT. Its protein product is CASTPGESYNSPLHF.